Here is one T cell receptor (beta chain) with its context. Antigen unknown. J gave up 5 bases and V 4 bases, and 8 bases lay outside the gene matches. This CDR3 comprises 15 residues. CDR1 is SNHLY and CDR2 is FYNNEI in the germline V gene. The record originates from a study of neoadjuvant anti-PD-1 for oral cavity cancer. General study results and limits: Only a few patients per response group were TCR-analyzed; validation needed.

Sequencing was performed with immunoSEQ multiplex PCR; in TCRdb, only in-frame clones are kept and a portion is missing. The sample has around 14,000 clones, roughly 70% seen once; the top ten hold about 3%. Blood cells were analyzed directly, without culture or expansion. The receptor's source is a person aged 35-79 years with oral cavity squamous cell carcinoma. Material: PBMCs, obtained before nivolumab (anti-PD-1) treatment. The rearrangement uses TRBV2 and TRBJ1-3; 7 bases are a match to TRBD1. For the CDR3, the DNA is TGTGCCAGCAGTGCGGGGACAGCTTGGCGAAACACCATATATTTT. Its translation: CASSAGTAWRNTIYF.